This T cell receptor (beta chain) is drawn from a study of T cell changes during pregnancy in multiple sclerosis. TCRdb keeps only in-frame clones here, not all; method: immunoSEQ multiplex PCR. The sample carries tens of thousands of clones, around 92% recorded once. The CDR3 has 13 residues. CDR1 and CDR2 from the germline V gene are SQVTM and ANQGSEA. Trimming took off 6 bases at V and 8 bases at J, with 19 bases between the two ends. The chain employs TRBV29-1 and TRBJ1-1; D gene unclear. The TCR comes from a female donor with multiple sclerosis, enrolled in a pregnancy study. The sequencing here drew on CD4+ T cells from peripheral blood mononuclear cells, taken in the third trimester of pregnancy. The CDR3 DNA is TGCAGCGTCTCACTTAAATTCTCCGGGGAAGCTTTCTTT. This sequence encodes CSVSLKFSGEAFF.